This TCR beta chain came from a study of OX40 agonist ivuxolimab in advanced cancers. Describing the broader study: The costimulatory receptor OX40 (CD134) was targeted by ivuxolimab, a fully human IgG2 agonistic monoclonal antibody. Intravenous ivuxolimab was administered to patients every 2 weeks at six dose levels: 0.01, 0.1, 0.3, 1.5, 3 and 10 mg/kg. Of the approximately 53 patients in dose escalation, about 20 had hepatocellular carcinoma, about 15 had melanoma, 9 had renal cell carcinoma and 9 had head and neck cancer. The dose-escalation cohort was roughly 80% male with a mean age of about 54 years, ranging from roughly 23 to 90. Patients were allowed to have had prior anti-PD-1, anti-PD-L1 or anti-CTLA-4 therapy, and approximately 43% of the dose-escalation patients had previously received checkpoint inhibitors. Partial responses occurred in three dose-escalation patients: two with cutaneous melanoma and one with hepatocellular carcinoma. The point of sequencing TCRbeta in the periphery was to test whether ivuxolimab changed TCR sequence diversity and drove clonal T-cell expansion. The monotherapy dose-escalation portion (N = 52 patients) of the phase I ivuxolimab trial is reported in the paper.

Overall study outcomes, separate from this receptor: In the 0.1-3.0 mg/kg groups, partial responders were among the patients with the lowest normalized peripheral clonal expansion, particularly in CD8+ T cells. After ivuxolimab, CD8+ T cells had more expanded clones than CD4+ T cells on average. Antigen specificity was not determined for the clonally expanded peripheral T cells. Clonal expansion of both CD4+ and CD8+ blood T cells was observed from baseline to week 6 at doses 0.1 to 3.0 mg/kg. Low levels of normalized T-cell clonal expansion were also shown by some nonresponding patients.

Genomic DNA was extracted from sorted cells for sequencing of the TCRbeta CDR3 region. TCRbeta CDR3 regions were sequenced using the immunoSEQ Assay. TCRdb provides this immuneACCESS table in a form limited to in-frame rearrangements. Some clones are lacking; in checked studies, under half of them reflect an unresolved V gene, and why the rest are absent is not known. Recorded for this sample are fewer than 80,000 clones; nearly 90% of them occurred a single time. Of the sample, approximately 12% falls within the top ten clones. Notes on this clone: It has no known antigen specificity. No much larger clone is present one base from it, and per-base qualities are unavailable.

CDR1 SGHDT and CDR2 YYEEEE are derived from the germline V gene. V trim: 0 bases; J trim: 5 bases; unmatched bases: 2. Measured from the cysteine to the phenylalanine, the CDR3 is 14 residues long. Only the CDR3 portion is preserved as DNA: 42 bases, with reading frame beginning at the first base. The trial excluded patients who had a history of autoimmune disease or were on systemic immunosuppression. Peripheral blood for TCR sequencing was collected from all dose cohorts at baseline, on cycle 4 day 1, and on cycle 7 day 1. Samples were obtained from an open-label, multicenter, first-in-human phase I dose-escalation trial of ivuxolimab. The trial enrolled adults with locally advanced or metastatic head and neck squamous cell, hepatocellular, melanoma or renal cell carcinoma. Before TCR sequencing, CD4+ T cells and CD8+ T cells were sorted from peripheral blood as separate populations.

The receptor was derived from an adult with an advanced solid tumor such as melanoma, head and neck, liver or kidney cancer. Recombination linked TRBV5-6 to TRBJ2-1; 7 central bases correspond to TRBD2. Specimen: CD4+ or CD8+ T cells sorted from blood, collected in a trial of the OX40 agonist ivuxolimab. The DNA sequence is given as TGTGCCAGCAGCTTGGGTCTAGCGGACAATGAGCAGTTCTTC. It is translated as CASSLGLADNEQFF.